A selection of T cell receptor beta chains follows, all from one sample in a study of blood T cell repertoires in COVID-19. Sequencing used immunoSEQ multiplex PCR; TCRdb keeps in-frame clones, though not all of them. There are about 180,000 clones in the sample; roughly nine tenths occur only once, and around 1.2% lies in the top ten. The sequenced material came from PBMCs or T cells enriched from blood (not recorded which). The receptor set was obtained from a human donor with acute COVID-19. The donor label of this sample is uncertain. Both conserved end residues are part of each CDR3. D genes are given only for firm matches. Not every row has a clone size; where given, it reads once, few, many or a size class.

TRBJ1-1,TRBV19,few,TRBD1,TGTGCCAGTAGTATGGGTGGGTTCACCGACAGGGCCCTGAACACTGAAGCTTTCTTT,CASSMGGFTDRALNTEAFF
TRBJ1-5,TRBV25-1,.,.,TGTGCCAGCAGTGTGAGTGATAGCAATCAGCCCCAGCATTTT,CASSVSDSNQPQHF
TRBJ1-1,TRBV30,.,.,TGTGCCTGGAGTATGGCGACAGAAGCTTTCTTT,CAWSMATEAFF
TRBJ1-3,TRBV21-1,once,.,TGTGCCAGCAGCAAAGAAGTAGTCGACAGGGGGCCTGGAAACACCATATATTTT,CASSKEVVDRGPGNTIYF
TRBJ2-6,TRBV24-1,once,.,TGTGCCACCTTCCTAGCGTGGGGGGCCAACGTCCTGACTTTC,CATFLAWGANVLTF
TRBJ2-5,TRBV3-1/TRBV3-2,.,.,TGTGCCAGCAGCCTGTGGGCGGAGACCCAGTACTTC,CASSLWAETQYF
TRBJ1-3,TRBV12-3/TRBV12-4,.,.,.,CASSSSGGNTIYF
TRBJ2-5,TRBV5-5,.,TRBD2,TGTGCCAGCAGCACCGGGACTACTCAAGAGACCCAGTACTTC,CASSTGTTQETQYF
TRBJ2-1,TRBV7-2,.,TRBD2,TGTGCCAGCAGCTTCGGAGATAGCGGGGGAGGCTATGAGCAGTTCTTC,CASSFGDSGGGYEQFF
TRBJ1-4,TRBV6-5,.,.,TGTGCCAGCAGCAACGGGGGGAAGTTCCGCGAAAAACTGTTTTTT,CASSNGGKFREKLFF
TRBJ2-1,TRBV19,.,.,TGTGCCAGTAGTATGGCCCCCGGGGCGGGGGCCGACCTTCGCAATGAGCAGTTCTTC,CASSMAPGAGADLRNEQFF
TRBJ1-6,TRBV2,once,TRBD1,TGTGCCAGCCCCCTGAGCGGACAGGGTAATTCACCCCTCCACTTT,CASPLSGQGNSPLHF